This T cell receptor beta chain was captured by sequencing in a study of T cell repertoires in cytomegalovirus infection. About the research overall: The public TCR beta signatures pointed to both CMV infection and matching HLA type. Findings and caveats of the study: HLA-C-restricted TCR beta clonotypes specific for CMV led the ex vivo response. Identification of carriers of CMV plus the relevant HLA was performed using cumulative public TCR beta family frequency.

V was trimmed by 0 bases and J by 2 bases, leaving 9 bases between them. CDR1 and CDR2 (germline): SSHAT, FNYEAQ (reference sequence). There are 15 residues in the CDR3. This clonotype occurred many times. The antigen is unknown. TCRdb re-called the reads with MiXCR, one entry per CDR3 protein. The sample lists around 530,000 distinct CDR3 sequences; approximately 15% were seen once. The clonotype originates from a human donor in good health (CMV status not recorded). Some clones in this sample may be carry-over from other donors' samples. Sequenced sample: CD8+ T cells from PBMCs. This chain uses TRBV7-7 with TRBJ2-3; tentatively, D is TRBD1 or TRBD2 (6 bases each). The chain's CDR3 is CASSLAPGATDTQYF. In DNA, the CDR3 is TGTGCCAGCAGCTTAGCCCCGGGGGCCACAGATACGCAGTATTTT.